These 32 T cell receptor beta chains share one sample of origin, sequenced in a study of OX40 agonist ivuxolimab in advanced cancers. Repertoires were generated with immunoSEQ multiplex PCR, while TCRdb's copy carries only in-frame clones and drops some. The table lists approximately 60,000 clones, roughly four fifths of them singletons, with more than 0.8% in the top ten. The source material was CD4+ or CD8+ T cells sorted from blood, sampled in a trial of the OX40 agonist ivuxolimab. These receptors were obtained from an adult with an advanced solid tumor such as melanoma, head and neck, liver or kidney cancer.

The chain couples TRBV10-2 to TRBJ1-5; D gene unclear. There are 13 residues in the CDR3. Trimming took off 2 bases at V and 6 bases at J, with 8 bases between the two ends. From germline, CDR1 is WSHSY and CDR2 SAAADI. In DNA form, the CDR3 reads TGCGCCAGCAGTGAGACATCAGGTCAGCCCCAGCATTTT. Amino acids: CASSETSGQPQHF.

The V gene is TRBV6-5, the J gene TRBJ2-2, with 9 bases fitting TRBD1. The CDR3 covers 15 residues. V lost 8 bases to trimming and J lost 6 bases; unmatched junction nucleotides: 10. Looked up from germline, CDR1 is MNHEY and CDR2 is SVGAGI. CDR3 amino acids: CASGSGGQGSGELFF. The CDR3 DNA reads as TGTGCCAGCGGGTCGGGGGGACAGGGTTCCGGGGAGCTGTTTTTT.

This clone was counted a single time. The V call is TRBV5-5, the J call TRBJ1-2, with D hard to call. Germline lookup yields CDR1 SGHKS and CDR2 YYEKEE (reference sequence). CDR3 length equals 14 residues. Trimming removed 2 bases from V and 2 bases from J, with 10 bases in between. DNA of the CDR3: TGTGCCAGCAGCTTCATTGACGGAAACTATGGCTACACCTTC. Protein sequence: CASSFIDGNYGYTF.

The V and J genes are TRBV30 and TRBJ1-4; D is undetermined. V gave up 1 base and J gave up 7 bases, with 7 bases separating them. The CDR3 totals 12 residues. Germline V gene data show CDR1 as GTSNPN and CDR2 as SVGIG (reference sequence). This CDR3 is CAWSGEAEKLFF. In nucleotides, the CDR3 is TGTGCCTGGAGTGGTGAAGCTGAAAAACTGTTTTTT.

V gene TRBV19 combines with J gene TRBJ1-2; D is undetermined. V lost 0 bases to trimming and J lost 7 bases, with 9 bases between them. Germline V gene sequence: CDR1 LNHDA, CDR2 SQIVND (reference sequence). The CDR3 runs to 13 residues. The CDR3 coding sequence is TGTGCCAGTAGTATAGAGGAAGCCCCTGGCTACACCTTC. Amino acids: CASSIEEAPGYTF.

The chain is built from TRBV2 and TRBJ1-2, with D unclear. CDR1 and CDR2 from the germline V gene are SNHLY and FYNNEI. V lost 4 bases and J 0 bases, leaving 6 bases between the germline ends. The CDR3 spans 13 residues. The CDR3 nucleotides are TGTGCCAGCAGTGCAGAGCCTAACTATGGCTACACCTTC. Amino acids: CASSAEPNYGYTF.

The chain combines TRBV7-3 with TRBJ2-3; the D is unclear. The germline V gene has CDR1 SGHTA and CDR2 FQGTGA. Trimming left V 2 bases short and J 7 bases short, with 13 bases between. The CDR3 spans 14 residues. The CDR3 bases are TGTGCCAGCAGCTTAGATGGCTCGACAAATACGCAGTATTTT. Translated, it gives CASSLDGSTNTQYF.

The J gene is TRBJ2-3, the V gene TRBV5-4, with TRBD2 as a possible D gene (6 bases). Germline CDR1 SGHNT, CDR2 YYREEE (reference sequence). V was pared by 2 bases and J by 4 bases, with 14 bases between. CDR3 length equals 15 residues. The CDR3 spells CASSLGGAVADTQYF. The CDR3 bases are TGTGCCAGCAGCTTAGGAGGGGCTGTGGCAGATACGCAGTATTTT.

The chain uses TRBV30 and TRBJ1-2; 7 positions match TRBD1. The V gene's germline CDR1 is GTSNPN and CDR2 SVGIG (reference sequence). The CDR3 length is 14 residues. V lost 5 bases and J lost 4; bases outside the gene matches: 10. This CDR3 is CAWSTGANPYGYTF. CDR3 DNA sequence: TGTGCCTGGTCCACAGGGGCGAACCCCTATGGCTACACCTTC.

This chain links TRBV7-2 with TRBJ2-6; no reliable D call. V was trimmed by 1 base and J by 0 bases, leaving 4 bases between them. CDR1 and CDR2 (germline): SGHTA, FQGNSA. This CDR3 has 15 residues. The CDR3 nucleotides read TGTGCCAGCAGCTTAGGAATCTCTGGGGCCAACGTCCTGACTTTC. Translated, it gives CASSLGISGANVLTF.

This rearrangement joins TRBV15 to TRBJ1-5; tentatively, D is TRBD1 (5 bases). Germline V gene lookup returns CDR1 LNHNV and CDR2 YYDKDF (reference sequence). V lost 5 bases and J 7 bases, leaving 15 bases between the germline ends. The CDR3 totals 14 residues. The CDR3 protein is CATSVFGAVQPQHF. CDR3 in DNA: TGTGCCACCAGCGTGTTCGGGGCCGTGCAGCCCCAGCATTTT. Using reference TRBV15 and TRBJ1-5 for the parts outside the CDR3, the full variable domain is DAMVIQNPRYQVTQFGKPVTLSCSQTLNHNVMYWYQQKSSQAPKLLFHYYDKDFNNEADTPDNFQSRRPNTSFCFLDIRSPGLGDTAMYLCATSVFGAVQPQHFGDGTRLSIL.

This chain uses TRBV12-5 with TRBJ1-4; unclear D gene. Germline V gene lookup returns CDR1 LGHNT and CDR2 FRNRAP. CDR3 length: 15 amino acids. V lost 2 bases and J 4 bases, leaving 11 bases between the germline ends. The CDR3 spells CASGLTASNNEKLFF. The CDR3 DNA reads TGTGCTAGTGGTTTGACGGCAAGTAATAATGAAAAACTGTTTTTT.

The CDR3 is CSVEQELNSPLHF. The CDR3 DNA follows: TGCAGCGTTGAACAGGAGCTCAATTCACCCCTCCACTTT. This rearrangement joins TRBV29-1 to TRBJ1-6; D is ambiguous. Trimming pared 2 bases from V and 7 bases from J, leaving 9 bases between. This CDR3 is built from 13 residues. Germline V CDR1 and CDR2: SQVTM, ANQGSEA.

The chain recombines TRBV4-2 with TRBJ2-3; 16 nucleotides match TRBD2. This CDR3 has 19 residues. Unmatched junction bases numbered 5, after V lost 0 bases and J lost 2 bases. Per the germline V gene, CDR1 is LGHNA and CDR2 is YNFKEQ. In nucleotides, the CDR3 is TGTGCCAGCAGCCAAGAGGGGACTAGCGGGGGGGCAACCACAGATACGCAGTATTTT. Its protein is CASSQEGTSGGATTDTQYF.

The V and J genes are TRBV19 and TRBJ1-1, with 9 bases lining up with TRBD1. This CDR3 region has 16 residues. The ends lost 5 bases at V and 1 base at J; junction bases unmatched: 8. Germline values: CDR1 LNHDA, CDR2 SQIVND (reference sequence). As DNA, the CDR3 is TGTGCCAGTAGTTATCGACCGGGACAGGGGAACACTGAAGCTTTCTTT. Translation: CASSYRPGQGNTEAFF.

The chain links TRBV6-1 to TRBJ1-1; no definite D call. CDR3 length: 14 amino acids. Germline CDR1 MNHNS, CDR2 SASEGT. With 4 bases removed from V and 2 bases from J, the gap between germline ends came to 11 bases. The CDR3 here is CASSVSGTNTEAFF. The CDR3 nucleotides read TGTGCCAGCAGTGTGTCAGGCACTAACACTGAAGCTTTCTTT.

There are a few counts of this clone. V is TRBV19 and J is TRBJ2-7, with D tentatively TRBD1 (5 bases). CDR1 LNHDA and CDR2 SQIVND come from the germline V gene (reference sequence). The CDR3 runs to 13 residues. Trimming stripped 6 bases from V and 5 bases from J, with 14 bases between. CDR3 protein: CASSKQAFDEQYF. The CDR3 DNA is TGTGCCAGTAGCAAACAGGCCTTTGACGAGCAGTACTTC.

This chain links TRBV7-6 with TRBJ1-2; D is ambiguous. Germline CDR1 is SGHVS and CDR2 is FNYEAQ. The CDR3 is 15 amino acids. V was clipped by 5 bases and J by 3 bases, with 16 bases between them. The chain's CDR3 is CASSLTTGVDYGYTF. As DNA, the CDR3 is TGTGCCAGCAGCCTAACGACTGGGGTTGACTATGGCTACACCTTC.

The V and J genes are TRBV19 and TRBJ2-2; D is possibly TRBD2 (5 bases). V lost 6 bases and J 13 bases, leaving 12 bases between the germline ends. Germline V lookup: CDR1 LNHDA, CDR2 SQIVND (reference sequence). The CDR3 is 11 amino acids. The CDR3: CASSRGPWLFF. CDR3 sequence (DNA): TGTGCCAGTAGCAGAGGGCCCTGGCTGTTTTTT.

This chain links TRBV15 with TRBJ2-7, with D perhaps matching TRBD2 (6 bases). Per the germline V gene, CDR1 is LNHNV and CDR2 is YYDKDF (reference sequence). The CDR3 has 14 amino acids. Trimming shortened V by 3 bases and J by 1 base, and 10 bases separated the two germline ends. DNA for the CDR3: TGTGCCACCAGCAGGTCGGGAGATTCCTACGAGCAGTACTTC. Its protein is CATSRSGDSYEQYF.

The V gene is TRBV9, the J gene TRBJ1-1; D is unclear. V lost 0 bases to trimming and J lost 4 bases, with 10 bases between them. Germline V lookup: CDR1 SGDLS, CDR2 YYNGEE. The CDR3 is 14 residues long. DNA for the CDR3: TGTGCCAGCAGCGTAGAGGAGGTTTTCACTGAAGCTTTCTTT. The encoded protein is CASSVEEVFTEAFF. The full variable domain, in which reference TRBV9 and TRBJ1-1 provide the parts outside the CDR3, is DSGVTQTPKHLITATGQRVTLRCSPRSGDLSVYWYQQSLDQGLQFLIQYYNGEERAKGNILERFSAQQFPDLHSELNLSSLELGDSALYFCASSVEEVFTEAFFGQGTRLTVV.

This chain joins TRBV7-9 and TRBJ1-1; D remains ambiguous. The length of the CDR3 is 14 residues. Germline assignment: CDR1 SEHNR and CDR2 FQNEAQ (reference sequence). With 5 bases removed from V and 5 bases from J, the gap between germline ends came to 15 bases. The CDR3 protein is CASSPSLGGTEAFF. The DNA of the CDR3 is TGTGCCAGCAGCCCCTCTTTAGGAGGAACTGAAGCTTTCTTT.

The chain combines TRBV7-9 with TRBJ1-6; perhaps TRBD1 as D (5 bases). This CDR3 is built from 14 residues. Germline CDR1 is SEHNR and CDR2 is FQNEAQ (reference sequence). Trimming removed 4 bases at V and 3 bases at J, with 7 bases between. The CDR3 loop is CASSSGNYNSPLHF. In DNA form, the CDR3 reads TGTGCCAGCAGCTCAGGGAACTATAATTCACCCCTCCACTTT.

V and J are TRBV10-3 and TRBJ2-2; TRBD1 aligns across 8 bases. CDR1 is ENHRY and CDR2 is SYGVKD in the germline V gene. The J segment lost 0 bases and the V segment lost 9 bases, leaving 12 bases of the junction unmatched. This CDR3 comprises 17 residues. This CDR3 reads CAISQAGQGANTGELFF. In nucleotides, the CDR3 is TGTGCCATAAGTCAGGCAGGACAGGGCGCGAACACCGGGGAGCTGTTTTTT.

This rearrangement joins TRBV25-1 to TRBJ1-6; possibly TRBD1 for D (6 bases). The germline V gene encodes CDR1 MGHDK and CDR2 SYGVNS. The V end lost 6 bases, the J end lost 10 bases, and 19 bases lay between the germline ends. The CDR3 loop spans 15 amino acids. The CDR3: CASRSVGGTTSPLHF. The CDR3 nucleotides are TGTGCCAGCAGATCCGTAGGGGGGACTACCTCACCCCTCCACTTT.

V usage is TRBV7-9 and J usage is TRBJ1-5; no clear D gene. The CDR3 runs 12 residues. CDR1 is SEHNR, CDR2 FQNEAQ, per germline (reference sequence). Deletions cut 4 bases from V and 2 bases from J, with 3 bases between. The CDR3 bases are TGTGCCAGCAGCTCCGGCAATCAGCCCCAGCATTTT. This encodes CASSSGNQPQHF.

The chain combines TRBV5-4 with TRBJ1-6; 10 nucleotides line up with TRBD1. Germline loops: CDR1 SGHNT, CDR2 YYREEE (reference sequence). After removal of 4 bases from V and 8 bases from J, the junction contained 6 bases not matched to a gene. There are 15 residues in the CDR3. The CDR3 loop reads CASSPDGTGDSPLHF. The CDR3 coding sequence is TGTGCCAGCAGCCCTGACGGGACAGGGGATTCACCCCTCCACTTT.

The table lists this clone with a count of one. The rearrangement uses TRBV6-5 and TRBJ1-2, with D possibly being TRBD1 (6 bases). CDR3 length: 13 residues. V shed 5 bases and J shed 7 bases, with 14 bases lying between them. Per the germline V gene, CDR1 is MNHEY and CDR2 is SVGAGI. The CDR3 region has the DNA TGTGCCAGCAGTGGCTACAGGGCTGGTGGCTACACCTTC. Amino acid sequence: CASSGYRAGGYTF.

The V gene is TRBV6-1, the J gene TRBJ1-1, with D possibly being TRBD1 (5 bases). This CDR3 comprises 14 residues. The germline V and J ends were trimmed by 0 bases and 8 bases, with 13 bases remaining between them. Looked up from germline, CDR1 is MNHNS and CDR2 is SASEGT. CDR3 coding DNA: TGTGCCAGCAGTGAAGCTCGGCCAGGGCCCGAAGCTTTCTTT. Its protein is CASSEARPGPEAFF.

The V call is TRBV2, the J call TRBJ1-5; 7 nucleotides match TRBD1. Looked up from germline, CDR1 is SNHLY and CDR2 is FYNNEI. The CDR3 spans 12 residues. The trim removed 4 bases at V and 9 bases at J, leaving 3 bases unmatched. CDR3 protein: CASSARQGPQHF. The CDR3 DNA reads TGTGCCAGCAGTGCCCGACAGGGGCCCCAGCATTTT.

The chain is built from TRBV5-4 and TRBJ2-5, with D possibly TRBD2 on 6 matching bases. V was clipped by 3 bases and J by 4 bases, with 16 bases between them. CDR1 SGHNT and CDR2 YYREEE come from the germline V gene (reference sequence). The length of the CDR3 is 15 residues. The CDR3 protein is CASSSSGMGGETQYF. CDR3 nucleotide sequence: TGTGCCAGCAGCTCGTCGGGGATGGGGGGAGAGACCCAGTACTTC.

Only one count was recorded for this clone. The rearrangement uses TRBV7-2 and TRBJ1-3, with D unresolved. The CDR3 has 15 amino acids. Trimming took off 4 bases at V and 3 bases at J, with 13 bases between the two ends. In germline, CDR1 is SGHTA, CDR2 FQGNSA. In nucleotides, the CDR3 is TGTGCCAGCAGCTCGCCCAGCCTGATTGGAAACACCATATATTTT. It codes for CASSSPSLIGNTIYF.